The T cell receptor beta chain under discussion was sequenced for a study of graft-versus-host responses after intestinal transplantation. Study details: The study gave all recipients anti-thymocyte globulin induction, then tacrolimus and steroids for 2 to 3 years.

This table comes from immunoSEQ multiplex PCR, and its TCRdb copy is limited to in-frame clones, with some not included. The sample lists about 25,000 clones, around 96% occurring once. Regarding the study as a whole: GvH clones turned up in recipient marrow; some had shown up first in ileum or blood.

Concerning this clone itself: Its antigen is unidentified.

The receptor's source is a human patient who received an intestinal transplant, so some T cells may come from the graft donor. The sample was PBMCs, taken 30 days after intestinal transplant.

The CDR3 DNA reads as TGTGCCAGCAGCCAAGACACTAGCGGACCCTACAATGAGCAGTTCTTC. This translates into CASSQDTSGPYNEQFF. The J gene is TRBJ2-1, the V gene TRBV4-2, with TRBD2 identical over 8 bases. CDR1 is LGHNA and CDR2 is YNFKEQ in the germline V gene. After removal of 0 bases from V and 2 bases from J, the junction contained 3 bases not matched to a gene. This CDR3 region has 16 residues.